This TCR beta chain derives from a study of blood T cells in healthy people across ages. Germline CDR1 reads SGHTA; CDR2 reads FQGNSA. The CDR3 has 13 amino acids. Trimming cost V 5 bases and J 4 bases, with 11 bases left between them. For the second PCR, which ran for roughly 6 to 11 cycles, a sample-barcoded 5' primer and a J-beta primer mix were used. One entry per CDR3 protein results from TCRdb running MiXCR on the 5' RACE reads. The sample records 1.5 million to 2 million distinct CDR3 sequences, around 48% being singletons. This clonotype was detected ten times or more. The specimen sequenced was blood. This TCR came from a woman in her 40s in good health. The rearrangement uses TRBV7-2 and TRBJ2-5, with D uncertain. The CDR3 spells CASSAQTAETQYF. In nucleotides, the CDR3 is TGTGCCAGCAGCGCACAGACCGCAGAGACCCAGTACTTC. Complete variable domain (other parts from reference TRBV7-2 and TRBJ2-5): GAGVSQSPSNKVTEKGKDVELRCDPISGHTALYWYRQSLGQGLEFLIYFQGNSAPDKSGLPSDRFSAERTGGSVSTLTIQRTQQEDSAVYLCASSAQTAETQYFGPGTRLLVL.